What follows describes a single T cell receptor beta chain. Source study methods: Estimates of nucleated cell counts were drawn from the amplification of reference gene primers. Generated by immunoSEQ multiplex PCR, the TCRdb table keeps only in-frame clones and is missing some. The V and J calls and clone size come from that table; D and trimming were worked out from the DNA. The sample consists of approximately 180,000 clones, around 90% of them appearing once. The data are from a study of blood T cell repertoires in COVID-19. This CDR3 contains 14 residues. Trimming at V came to 0 bases and at J to 6 bases, leaving 2 bases not matched to a gene. Germline V gives CDR1 LGHDT, CDR2 YNNKEL (reference sequence).

Sequencing input: peripheral blood. The chain joins TRBV3-1 (or the pseudogene TRBV3-2) to TRBJ2-1, with TRBD2 identical over 7 bases. The origin of this receptor is a man between 60 and 70 years old with active or convalescent COVID-19. This CDR3 is CASSQEAGSNEQFF. CDR3 nucleotide sequence: TGTGCCAGCAGCCAAGAAGCGGGGTCCAATGAGCAGTTCTTC.